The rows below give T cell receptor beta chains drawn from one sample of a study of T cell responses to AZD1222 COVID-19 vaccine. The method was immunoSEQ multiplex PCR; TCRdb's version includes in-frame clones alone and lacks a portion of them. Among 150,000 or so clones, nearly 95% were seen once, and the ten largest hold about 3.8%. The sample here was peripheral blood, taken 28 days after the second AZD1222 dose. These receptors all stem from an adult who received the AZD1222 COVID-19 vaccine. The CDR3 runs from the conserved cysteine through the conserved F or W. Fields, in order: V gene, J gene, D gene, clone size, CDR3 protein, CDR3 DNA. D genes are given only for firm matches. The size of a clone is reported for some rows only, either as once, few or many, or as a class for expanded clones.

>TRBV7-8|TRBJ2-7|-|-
CASSPPGRSYEQYF
TGTGCCAGCAGCCCTCCGGGCCGCTCCTACGAGCAGTACTTC
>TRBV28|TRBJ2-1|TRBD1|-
CASILDRFIGEQFF
TGTGCCAGCATTCTGGACAGGTTTATCGGTGAGCAGTTCTTC
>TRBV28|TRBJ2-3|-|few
CATKRVETDTQYF
TGTGCTACGAAGCGGGTGGAAACAGATACGCAGTATTTT
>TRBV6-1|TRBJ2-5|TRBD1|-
CASSEPGTGPETQYF
TGTGCCAGCAGTGAACCCGGGACAGGCCCAGAGACCCAGTACTTC
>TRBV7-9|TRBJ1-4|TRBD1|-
CASSLEGGGEKLFF
TGTGCCAGCAGCTTAGAAGGGGGCGGCGAAAAACTGTTTTTT
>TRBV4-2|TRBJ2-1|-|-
CASSQESQGGLDEQFF
TGTGCCAGCAGCCAAGAATCACAGGGTGGTTTGGATGAGCAGTTCTTC
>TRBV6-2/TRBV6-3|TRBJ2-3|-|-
CASSIRSDTQYF
TGTGCCAGCAGCATCCGTTCAGATACGCAGTATTTT
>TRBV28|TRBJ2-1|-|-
CASRNTVGVDYNEQFF
TGTGCCAGCAGGAACACCGTTGGGGTGGACTACAATGAGCAGTTCTTC
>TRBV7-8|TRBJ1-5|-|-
CASSLVGTPNSNQPQHF
TGTGCCAGCAGCTTAGTGGGAACACCGAATAGCAATCAGCCCCAGCATTTT
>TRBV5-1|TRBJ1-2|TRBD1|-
CASSQGTGGYGYTF
TGCGCCAGCAGCCAGGGGACAGGGGGATATGGCTACACCTTC
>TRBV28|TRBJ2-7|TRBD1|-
CASIQGQGESYEQYF
TGTGCCAGCATTCAGGGACAGGGGGAGTCCTACGAGCAGTACTTC
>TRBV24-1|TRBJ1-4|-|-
CATSAGRERKLFF
TGTGCCACCAGTGCCGGTCGGGAGCGCAAACTGTTTTTT
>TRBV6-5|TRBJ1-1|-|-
CASSQTLDSTEAFF
TGTGCCAGCAGTCAAACACTGGACAGCACTGAAGCTTTCTTT
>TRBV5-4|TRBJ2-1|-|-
CASSLATGTGYNEQFF
TGTGCCAGCAGCTTGGCTACCGGGACTGGCTACAATGAGCAGTTCTTC
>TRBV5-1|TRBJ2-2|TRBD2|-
CASSLLAFSGELFF
TGCGCCAGCAGCTTACTAGCGTTCTCCGGGGAGCTGTTTTTT
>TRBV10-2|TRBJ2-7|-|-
CASSPRDFYEQYF
TGCGCCAGCAGCCCCCGGGACTTCTACGAGCAGTACTTC
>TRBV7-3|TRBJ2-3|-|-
CASSQVGSGTQYF
TGTGCCAGCAGCCAGGTCGGGAGTGGAACGCAGTATTTT
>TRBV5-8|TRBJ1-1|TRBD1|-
CASSWGQPNTEAFF
TGTGCCAGCAGCTGGGGACAGCCGAACACTGAAGCTTTCTTT
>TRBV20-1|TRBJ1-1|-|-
CSASQGSTTEAFF
TGCAGTGCCAGTCAAGGGAGCACCACTGAAGCTTTCTTT
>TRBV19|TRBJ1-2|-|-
CASSFKAEADYGYTF
TGTGCCAGTAGTTTTAAAGCAGAAGCCGACTATGGCTACACCTTC
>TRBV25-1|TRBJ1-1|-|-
CASSAELSGTEAFF
TGTGCCAGCTCTGCAGAGCTGAGTGGCACTGAAGCTTTCTTT
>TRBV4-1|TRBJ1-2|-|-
CASSQLIGAEWGYTF
TGCGCCAGCAGCCAGTTAATCGGGGCAGAGTGGGGCTACACCTTC
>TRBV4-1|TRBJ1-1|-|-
CASSQERNTEAFF
TGCGCCAGCAGCCAAGAGAGGAACACTGAAGCTTTCTTT
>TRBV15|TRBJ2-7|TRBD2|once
CATSRSGTSGSLYEQYF
TGTGCCACCAGCAGATCCGGGACTAGCGGGAGCCTATACGAGCAGTACTTC
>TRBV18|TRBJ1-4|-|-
CASSPRQTAAGANEKLFF
TGTGCCAGCTCACCACGTCAAACAGCCGCCGGAGCTAATGAAAAACTGTTTTTT
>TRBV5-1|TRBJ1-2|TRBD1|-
CASSRGLGQGGGYGYTF
TGCGCCAGCAGCCGAGGCCTTGGACAGGGCGGCGGCTATGGCTACACCTTC
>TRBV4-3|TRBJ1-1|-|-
CASSLGGSNTEAFF
TGCGCCAGCAGCCTCGGGGGTTCGAACACTGAAGCTTTCTTT
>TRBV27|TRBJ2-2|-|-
CASSLTRPNTGELFF
TGTGCCAGCAGTCTGACTAGGCCGAACACCGGGGAGCTGTTTTTT
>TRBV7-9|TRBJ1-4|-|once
CASSLTSTNEKLFF
TGTGCCAGCAGCTTGACTAGTACAAATGAAAAACTGTTTTTT